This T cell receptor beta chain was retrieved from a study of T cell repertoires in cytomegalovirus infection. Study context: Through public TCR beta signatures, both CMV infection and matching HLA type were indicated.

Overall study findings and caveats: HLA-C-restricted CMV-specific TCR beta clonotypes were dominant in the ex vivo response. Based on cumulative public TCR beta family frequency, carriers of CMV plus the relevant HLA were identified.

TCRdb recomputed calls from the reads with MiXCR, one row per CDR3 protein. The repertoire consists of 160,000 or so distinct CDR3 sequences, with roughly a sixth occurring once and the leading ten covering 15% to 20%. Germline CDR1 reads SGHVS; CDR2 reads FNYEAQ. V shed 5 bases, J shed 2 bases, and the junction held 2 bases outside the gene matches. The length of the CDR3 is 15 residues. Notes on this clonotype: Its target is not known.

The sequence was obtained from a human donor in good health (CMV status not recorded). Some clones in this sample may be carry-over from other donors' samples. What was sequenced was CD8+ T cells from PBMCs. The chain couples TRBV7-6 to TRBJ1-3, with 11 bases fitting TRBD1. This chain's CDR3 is CASSPGQGAGNTIYF. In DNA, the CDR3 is TGTGCCAGCAGCCCGGGACAGGGGGCTGGAAACACCATATATTTT.